The 5 T cell receptor beta chains below were found in one sample sequenced in a study of control samples from healthy donors and cancer patients. Measured with immunoSEQ multiplex PCR; TCRdb has only the in-frame clones, and not every one. The sample contains over 100,000 clones, roughly 89% of which appear only once. The material sequenced was blood. The receptors were sampled from a man aged 18 to 30 in good health.

This rearrangement joins TRBV29-1 to TRBJ1-4; D is unresolved. The CDR3 length is 12 residues. Trimming took off 4 bases at V and 6 bases at J, with 9 bases between the two ends. Germline V lookup: CDR1 SQVTM, CDR2 ANQGSEA. The CDR3 spells CSVASLDEKLFF. CDR3 DNA: TGCAGCGTTGCTAGCTTAGATGAAAAACTGTTTTTT.

The chain has TRBV28 and TRBJ1-6; D unclear. The ends were cut back, 6 bases at V and 10 bases at J, with 13 bases in the middle. The CDR3 length is 13 residues. CDR1 is MDHEN, CDR2 SYDVKM, per germline. The CDR3 nucleotides are TGTGCCAGCAGGCAGCGGGGTAAATCACCCCTCCACTTT. Amino acid sequence: CASRQRGKSPLHF.

This clone was detected once. V usage is TRBV6-5 and J usage is TRBJ1-3; D is unclear. CDR1 is MNHEY and CDR2 is SVGAGI in the germline V gene. Trimming stripped 5 bases from V and 4 bases from J, with 12 bases between. The CDR3 spans 14 residues. The CDR3, as DNA: TGTGCCAGCAGTCCCGACATCGCAGGAAACACCATATATTTT. Translation gives CASSPDIAGNTIYF.

J is TRBJ2-7 and V is TRBV21-1; the table's TRBD2 call for D was not verified on the DNA. TRBV21-1 has pseudogene status. The CDR3 consists of 9 residues. Here the CDR3 DNA reads TGTGCCAGCCGGTACGAGCAGTACTTC. Its translation: CASRYEQYF.

The rearrangement links TRBV11-2 to TRBJ1-6; 7 bases are a match to TRBD1. Germline V lookup: CDR1 SGHAT, CDR2 FQNNGV. J lost 6 bases, V lost 1 base, and 6 bases had no gene match. The CDR3 loop spans 16 amino acids. CDR3: CASSLGQGGSNSPLHF. CDR3 DNA sequence: TGTGCCAGCAGCTTAGGGCAGGGGGGAAGTAATTCACCCCTCCACTTT.